The 19 T cell receptor beta chains below were found in one sample sequenced in a study of shared T cell receptors in the human thymus. Only in-frame clones appear in the TCRdb table, and some are missing; sequencing was by immunoSEQ multiplex PCR. Among hundreds of thousands of clones listed, roughly 86% were seen once. Separately, the same data were catalogued under a study of human thymus T cells.

The sequenced material came from thymocytes. The receptors were sampled from a boy less than two years old with a congenital heart defect.

The rearrangement links TRBV18 to TRBJ2-3; tentative D call: TRBD1 (8 bases). In germline, CDR1 is KGHSH, CDR2 LQKENI. Trimming cost V 3 bases and J 1 base, with 17 bases left between them. This CDR3 has 17 amino acids. This CDR3 reads CASSPEGQGGGTDTQYF. CDR3 DNA sequence: TGTGCCAGCTCACCGGAAGGACAGGGAGGGGGCACAGATACGCAGTATTTT.

The chain employs TRBV5-1 and TRBJ1-2, with 8 bases that match TRBD1. Germline CDR1 and CDR2: SGHRS and YFSETQ. V lost 0 bases, J lost 7 bases, and 14 bases stayed unmatched. The CDR3 is 17 residues long. CDR3 amino acids: CASSLAGISGGAFGYTF. The CDR3 coding sequence is TGCGCCAGCAGCTTGGCCGGAATCTCAGGGGGCGCATTTGGCTACACCTTC.

This clone was seen a handful of times. CDR3 sequence: CASSLRMAAVNSPLHF. CDR3 nucleotides: TGTGCCAGCAGCTTGAGAATGGCCGCCGTTAATTCACCCCTCCACTTT. The rearrangement links TRBV5-6 to TRBJ1-6; unclear D gene. The CDR3 runs 16 residues. The germline V gene encodes CDR1 SGHDT and CDR2 YYEEEE. V was trimmed by 1 base and J by 6 bases, leaving 14 bases between them.

The chain uses TRBV29-1 and TRBJ2-1; a weak D match, TRBD1 (7 bases). V shed 1 base and J shed 5 bases, with 15 bases lying between them. The CDR3 length is 15 residues. The germline V gene encodes CDR1 SQVTM and CDR2 ANQGSEA. The CDR3 reads CSVEGGRGVNNEQFF. Written as DNA, the CDR3 is TGCAGCGTTGAAGGTGGCAGGGGGGTGAACAATGAGCAGTTCTTC.

The V gene is TRBV19, the J gene TRBJ1-2; no firm D call. Germline assignment: CDR1 LNHDA and CDR2 SQIVND (reference sequence). The CDR3 is 13 residues long. V lost 0 bases and J lost 7, with 9 bases in between. This CDR3 reads CASSIDASGGYTF. Written as DNA, the CDR3 is TGTGCCAGTAGTATAGACGCGAGCGGTGGCTACACCTTC.

The chain couples TRBV11-2 to TRBJ2-7; the match to TRBD2 covers 7 bases. This CDR3 comprises 15 residues. Germline CDR1 reads SGHAT; CDR2 reads FQNNGV. The V gene end was trimmed by 5 bases and the J gene end by 6 bases; junction bases not matched to a gene: 13. CDR3 in amino acids: CASSGRGLAGVEQYF. CDR3 bases: TGTGCCAGCAGCGGGAGAGGGTTGGCGGGAGTCGAGCAGTACTTC.

This chain uses TRBV27 with TRBJ1-4; D uncertain. Germline assignment: CDR1 MNHEY and CDR2 SMNVEV (reference sequence). V shed 5 bases and J shed 4 bases, with 17 bases lying between them. This CDR3 has 16 residues. DNA for the CDR3: TGTGCCAGCAGTCCCCTGGGCAGTCAATTTAATGAAAAACTGTTTTTT. This translates into CASSPLGSQFNEKLFF.

This chain links TRBV7-3 with TRBJ2-3; TRBD2 matches 12 bases. In germline, CDR1 is SGHTA, CDR2 FQGTGA. Trimming took 0 bases from V and 2 from J; bases not matched to a gene: 6. The CDR3 extends over 18 amino acids. The CDR3 spells CASSLTSTSGGHTDTQYF. The CDR3 DNA follows: TGTGCCAGCAGCTTAACGTCGACTAGCGGGGGCCACACAGATACGCAGTATTTT.

The chain joins TRBV27 to TRBJ2-1, with 7 bases identical to TRBD2. V lost 2 bases and J lost 8; bases outside the gene matches: 6. CDR3 length: 14 residues. Germline values: CDR1 MNHEY, CDR2 SMNVEV (reference sequence). Here the CDR3 reads CASSLAGVMDEQFF. Written as DNA, the CDR3 is TGTGCCAGCAGTTTAGCGGGAGTGATGGATGAGCAGTTCTTC.

The chain carries TRBV25-1 and TRBJ2-6; D ambiguous. This CDR3 has 18 amino acids. Germline V CDR1 and CDR2: MGHDK, SYGVNS. The ends were cut back, 4 bases at V and 0 bases at J, with 16 bases in the middle. The CDR3 DNA is TGTGCCAGCAGTGGCCCAAGGCAGGCTGACTCTGGGGCCAACGTCCTGACTTTC. Its translation: CASSGPRQADSGANVLTF.

This clone was seen a single time. The V call is TRBV30, the J call TRBJ2-5, with D tentatively TRBD2 (7 bases). The V end lost 3 bases, the J end lost 5 bases, and 22 bases lay between the germline ends. CDR3 size: 16 residues. Germline values: CDR1 GTSNPN, CDR2 SVGIG (reference sequence). CDR3 sequence (DNA): TGTGCCTGGAGAGCACCTCGGGGGGCCGGGTGGGAGACCCAGTACTTC. Translated: CAWRAPRGAGWETQYF.

The chain recombines TRBV6-5 with TRBJ2-5, with no clear D. Germline V gene sequence: CDR1 MNHEY, CDR2 SVGAGI. The CDR3 contains 14 residues. Trimming pared 2 bases from V and 2 bases from J, leaving 9 bases between. The DNA for the CDR3 is TGTGCCAGCAGTTACCTAGGCAAGCAAGAGACCCAGTACTTC. Protein: CASSYLGKQETQYF.

The rearrangement joins TRBV27 to TRBJ1-5; TRBD1 matches 8 bases. The J segment lost 5 bases and the V segment lost 0 bases, leaving 6 bases of the junction unmatched. The germline V gene has CDR1 MNHEY and CDR2 SMNVEV (reference sequence). The CDR3 consists of 16 residues. CDR3 amino acids: CASSLSRQGLDQPQHF. The DNA for the CDR3 is TGTGCCAGCAGTTTATCCAGACAGGGGCTTGATCAGCCCCAGCATTTT.

The chain recombines TRBV15 with TRBJ2-3; 8 bases align to TRBD2. Germline CDR1 LNHNV, CDR2 YYDKDF (reference sequence). V dropped 9 bases and J dropped 4; count of bases not matched to a gene: 24. CDR3 length: 19 residues. The CDR3 DNA follows: TGTGCCACTCGTGGGCTTGATATAGCTAAGAGCGGGGGAGCAGATACGCAGTATTTT. This sequence encodes CATRGLDIAKSGGADTQYF.

The V gene is TRBV29-1, the J gene TRBJ2-5, with 13 nucleotides matching TRBD2. Trimming removed 6 bases from V and 4 bases from J; junction bases left unmatched: 8. CDR1 SQVTM and CDR2 ANQGSEA come from the germline V gene. There are 15 residues in the CDR3. DNA for the CDR3: TGCAGCGTAAGCCCACTAGCGGGAGGGGGAGAGACCCAGTACTTC. As protein: CSVSPLAGGGETQYF.

The J gene is TRBJ2-7, the V gene TRBV7-8; D uncertain. The V gene lost 5 bases and the J gene lost 0 bases, with 17 bases spanning the gap. CDR1 is SGHVS and CDR2 is FQNEAQ in the germline V gene. The CDR3 is made up of 16 amino acids. The DNA of the CDR3 is TGTGCCAGCAGCCCCACCGAGGCCTGCAGCTCCTACGAGCAGTACTTC. Its protein is CASSPTEACSSYEQYF.

The J gene is TRBJ2-7, the V gene TRBV5-4, with 9 bases lining up with TRBD1. Germline V gene lookup returns CDR1 SGHNT and CDR2 YYREEE (reference sequence). The CDR3 consists of 14 residues. V was clipped by 4 bases and J by 6 bases; unmatched bases: 8. CDR3 residues: CASSTTGGKVEQYF. In nucleotides, the CDR3 is TGTGCCAGCAGCACGACAGGGGGGAAAGTCGAGCAGTACTTC.

The chain uses TRBV19 and TRBJ1-5; TRBD1 agrees at 8 bases. This CDR3 has 16 amino acids. Germline-derived CDR1 and CDR2 are LNHDA and SQIVND (reference sequence). V was pared by 7 bases and J by 4 bases, with 12 bases of the junction left unmatched. CDR3 in amino acids: CASTRTGRPLNQPQHF. Here the CDR3 DNA reads TGTGCCAGTACTAGGACAGGGAGGCCCCTAAATCAGCCCCAGCATTTT.

V gene TRBV28 combines with J gene TRBJ2-3, with TRBD1 identical over 7 bases. After removal of 2 bases from V and 1 base from J, the junction contained 6 bases not matched to a gene. The CDR3 totals 16 residues. Germline CDR1 reads MDHEN; CDR2 reads SYDVKM. The chain's CDR3 is CASSLRRQGGTDTQYF. CDR3 nucleotides: TGTGCCAGCAGTTTAAGACGGCAGGGGGGCACAGATACGCAGTATTTT.